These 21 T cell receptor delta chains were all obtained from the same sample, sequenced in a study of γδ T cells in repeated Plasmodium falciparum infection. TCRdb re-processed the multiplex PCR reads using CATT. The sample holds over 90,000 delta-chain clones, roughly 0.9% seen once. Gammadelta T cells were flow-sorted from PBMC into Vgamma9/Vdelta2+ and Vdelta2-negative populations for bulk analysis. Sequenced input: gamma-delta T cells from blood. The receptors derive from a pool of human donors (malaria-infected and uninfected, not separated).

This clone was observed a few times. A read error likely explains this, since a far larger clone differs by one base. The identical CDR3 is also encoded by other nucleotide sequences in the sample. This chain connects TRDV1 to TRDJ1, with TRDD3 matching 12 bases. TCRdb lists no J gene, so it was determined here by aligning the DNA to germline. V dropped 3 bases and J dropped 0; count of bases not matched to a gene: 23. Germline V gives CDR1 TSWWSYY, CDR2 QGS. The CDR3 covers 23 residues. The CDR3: CALGETLGLPSVLGDTYTDKLIF. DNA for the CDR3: TGTGCTCTTGGGGAGACTTTAGGTCTTCCCTCGGTACTGGGGGATACTTACACCGATAAACTCATCTTT.

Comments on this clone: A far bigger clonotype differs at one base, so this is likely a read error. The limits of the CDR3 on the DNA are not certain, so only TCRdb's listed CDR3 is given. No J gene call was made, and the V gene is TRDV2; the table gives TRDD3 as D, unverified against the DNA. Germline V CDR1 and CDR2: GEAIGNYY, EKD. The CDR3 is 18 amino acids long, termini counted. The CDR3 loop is CACDTVGTWGDGADKLIF.

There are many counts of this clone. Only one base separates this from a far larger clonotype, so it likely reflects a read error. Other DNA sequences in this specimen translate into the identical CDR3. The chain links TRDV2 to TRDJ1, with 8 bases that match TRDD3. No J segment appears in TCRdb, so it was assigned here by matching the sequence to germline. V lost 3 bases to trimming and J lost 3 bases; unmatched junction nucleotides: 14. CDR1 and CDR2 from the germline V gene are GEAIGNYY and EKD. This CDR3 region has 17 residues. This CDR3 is CACDPVGLGDTSDKLIF. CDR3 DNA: TGTGCCTGTGACCCCGTCGGTCTAGGGGATACATCCGATAAACTCATCTTT.

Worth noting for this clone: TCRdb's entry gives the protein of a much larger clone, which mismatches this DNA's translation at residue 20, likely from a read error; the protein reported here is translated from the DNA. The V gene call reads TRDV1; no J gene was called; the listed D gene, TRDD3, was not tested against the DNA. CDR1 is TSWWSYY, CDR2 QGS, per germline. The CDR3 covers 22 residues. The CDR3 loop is CALGTSAFSVLGDTSGTDKPIF. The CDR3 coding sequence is TGTGCTCTTGGGACGTCGGCCTTCTCCGTACTGGGGGATACATCGGGTACCGATAAACCCATCTTT.

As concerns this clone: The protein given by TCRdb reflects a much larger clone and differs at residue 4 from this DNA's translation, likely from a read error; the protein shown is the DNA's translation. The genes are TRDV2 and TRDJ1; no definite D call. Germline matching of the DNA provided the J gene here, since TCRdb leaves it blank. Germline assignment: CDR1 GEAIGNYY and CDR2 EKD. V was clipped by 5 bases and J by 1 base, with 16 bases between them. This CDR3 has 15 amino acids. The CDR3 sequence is CACGYMEEATDKLIF. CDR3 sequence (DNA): TGTGCCTGTGGCTATATGGAGGAAGCCACCGATAAACTCATCTTT.

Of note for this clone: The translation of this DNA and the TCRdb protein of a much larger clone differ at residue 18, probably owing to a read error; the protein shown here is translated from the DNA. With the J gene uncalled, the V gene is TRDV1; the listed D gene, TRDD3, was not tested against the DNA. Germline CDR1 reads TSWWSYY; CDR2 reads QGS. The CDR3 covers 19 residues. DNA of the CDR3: TGTGCTCTTGGGGAATGGGACCCAACAACAGGGGGGGACACCGATAAACTCACCTTT. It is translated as CALGEWDPTTGGDTDKLTF.

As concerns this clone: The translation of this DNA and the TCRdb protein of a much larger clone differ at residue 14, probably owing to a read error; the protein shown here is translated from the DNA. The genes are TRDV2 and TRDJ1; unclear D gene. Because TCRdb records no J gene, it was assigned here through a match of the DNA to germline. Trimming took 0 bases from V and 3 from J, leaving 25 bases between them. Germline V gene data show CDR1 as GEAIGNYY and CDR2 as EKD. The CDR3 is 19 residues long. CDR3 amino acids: CACDTLLQRNPSYADKLIF. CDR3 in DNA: TGTGCCTGTGACACCTTACTGCAAAGGAATCCCTCGTACGCCGATAAACTCATCTTT.

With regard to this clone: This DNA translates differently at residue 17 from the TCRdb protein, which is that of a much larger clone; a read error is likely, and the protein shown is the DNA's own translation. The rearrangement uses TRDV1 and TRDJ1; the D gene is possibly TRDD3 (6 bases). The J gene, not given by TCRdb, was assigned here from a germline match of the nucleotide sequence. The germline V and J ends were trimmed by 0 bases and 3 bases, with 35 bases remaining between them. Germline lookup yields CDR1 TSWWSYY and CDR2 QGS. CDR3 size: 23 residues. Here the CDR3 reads CALGELGSPSKWLGTLASDKLIF. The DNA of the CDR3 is TGTGCTCTTGGGGAACTAGGGAGTCCTTCGAAGTGGCTGGGGACGCTGGCGTCCGATAAACTCATCTTT.

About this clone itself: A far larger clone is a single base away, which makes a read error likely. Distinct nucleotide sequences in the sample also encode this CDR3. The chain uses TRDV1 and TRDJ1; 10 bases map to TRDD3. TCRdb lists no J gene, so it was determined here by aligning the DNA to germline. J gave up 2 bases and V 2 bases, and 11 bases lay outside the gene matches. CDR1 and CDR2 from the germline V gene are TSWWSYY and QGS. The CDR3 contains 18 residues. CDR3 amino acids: CALGESPSSLGDTDKLIF. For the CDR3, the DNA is TGTGCTCTTGGGGAATCACCTAGCTCACTGGGGGATACCGATAAACTCATCTTT.

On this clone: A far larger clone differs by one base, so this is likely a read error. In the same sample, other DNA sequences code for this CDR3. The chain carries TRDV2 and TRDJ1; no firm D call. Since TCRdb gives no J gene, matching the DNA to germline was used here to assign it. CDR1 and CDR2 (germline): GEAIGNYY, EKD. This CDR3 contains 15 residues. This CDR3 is CACDTGTVNTDKLIF. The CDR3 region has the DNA TGTGCCTGTGACACCGGAACTGTTAACACTGATAAACTCATCTTT.

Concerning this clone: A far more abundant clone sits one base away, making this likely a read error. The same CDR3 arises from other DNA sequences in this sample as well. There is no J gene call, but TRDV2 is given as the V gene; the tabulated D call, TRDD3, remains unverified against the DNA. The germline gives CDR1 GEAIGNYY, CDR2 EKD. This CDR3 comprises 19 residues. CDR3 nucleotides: TGTGCCTGTGCAGGCCTACCTCAGGGGGATACGTCACTTACCGATAAGCTCATCTTT. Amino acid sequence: CACAGLPQGDTSLTDKLIF.

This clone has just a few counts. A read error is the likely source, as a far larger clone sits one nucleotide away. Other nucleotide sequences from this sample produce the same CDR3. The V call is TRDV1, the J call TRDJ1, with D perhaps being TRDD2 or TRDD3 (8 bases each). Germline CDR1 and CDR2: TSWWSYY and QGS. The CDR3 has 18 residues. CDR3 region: CALGDPPSYETGGYKLIF. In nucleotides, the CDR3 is TGTGCTCTCGGGGATCCGCCTTCCTATGAGACTGGGGGGTATAAACTCATCTTT.

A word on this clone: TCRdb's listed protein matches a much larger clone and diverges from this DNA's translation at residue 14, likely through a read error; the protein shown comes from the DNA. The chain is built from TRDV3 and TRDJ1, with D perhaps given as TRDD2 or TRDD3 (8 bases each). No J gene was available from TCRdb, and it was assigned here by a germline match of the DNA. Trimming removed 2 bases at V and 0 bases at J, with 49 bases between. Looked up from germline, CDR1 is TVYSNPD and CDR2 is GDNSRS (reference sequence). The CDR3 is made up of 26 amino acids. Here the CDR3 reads CAFGGKPTFLAGGGYSDPPYTDKLIF. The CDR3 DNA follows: TGTGCCTTTGGGGGGAAACCCACCTTCCTAGCTGGGGGAGGTTATTCAGACCCTCCGTACACCGATAAACTCATCTTT.

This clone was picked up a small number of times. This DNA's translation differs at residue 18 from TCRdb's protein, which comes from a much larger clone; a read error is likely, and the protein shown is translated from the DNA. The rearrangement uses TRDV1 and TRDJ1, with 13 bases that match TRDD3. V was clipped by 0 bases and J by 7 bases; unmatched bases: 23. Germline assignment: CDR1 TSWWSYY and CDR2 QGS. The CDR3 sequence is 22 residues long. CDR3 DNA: TGTGCTCTTGGGGAACTCCTTCCTACTAAGTACTGGGGGATACGAGGGGCCGCTAAACTCATCTTT. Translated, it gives CALGELLPTKYWGIRGAAKLIF.

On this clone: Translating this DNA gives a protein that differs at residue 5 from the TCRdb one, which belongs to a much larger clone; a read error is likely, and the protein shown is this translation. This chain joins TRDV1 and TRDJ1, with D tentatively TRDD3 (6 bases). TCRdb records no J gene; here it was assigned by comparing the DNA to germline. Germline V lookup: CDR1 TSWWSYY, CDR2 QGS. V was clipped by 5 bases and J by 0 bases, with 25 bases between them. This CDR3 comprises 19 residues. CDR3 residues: CALGPFIRGFRSYTDKLIF. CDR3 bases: TGTGCTCTTGGGCCCTTCATCCGGGGATTCCGATCGTACACCGATAAACTCATCTTT.

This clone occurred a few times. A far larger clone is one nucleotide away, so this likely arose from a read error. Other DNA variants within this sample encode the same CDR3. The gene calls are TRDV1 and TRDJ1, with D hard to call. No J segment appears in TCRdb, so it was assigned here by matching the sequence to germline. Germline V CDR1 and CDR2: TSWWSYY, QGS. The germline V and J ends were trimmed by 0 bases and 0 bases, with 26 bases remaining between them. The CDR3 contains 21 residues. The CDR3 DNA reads TGTGCTCTTGGGGAACTTTTTCTACCGAACTCTGATCGTGCGGACACCGATAAACTCATCTTT. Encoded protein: CALGELFLPNSDRADTDKLIF.

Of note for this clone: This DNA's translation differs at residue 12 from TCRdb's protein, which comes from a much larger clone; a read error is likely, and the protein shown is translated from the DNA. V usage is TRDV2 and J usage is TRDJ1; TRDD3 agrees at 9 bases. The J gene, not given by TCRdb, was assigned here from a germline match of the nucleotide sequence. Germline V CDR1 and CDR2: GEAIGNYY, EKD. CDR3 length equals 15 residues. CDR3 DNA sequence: TGTGCCTGTGACGACCTGGTGGGGGATAACGATAGACTCATCTTT. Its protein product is CACDDLVGDNDRLIF.

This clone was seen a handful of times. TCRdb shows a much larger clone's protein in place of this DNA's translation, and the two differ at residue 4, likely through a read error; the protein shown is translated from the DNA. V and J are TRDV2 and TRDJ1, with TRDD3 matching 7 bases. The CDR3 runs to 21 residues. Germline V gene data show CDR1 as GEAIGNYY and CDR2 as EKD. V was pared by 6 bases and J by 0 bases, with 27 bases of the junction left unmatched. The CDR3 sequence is CACNSILLSTGEERYTDKLIF. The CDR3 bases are TGTGCCTGTAACAGCATCCTTCTTAGTACTGGGGAAGAAAGGTACACCGATAAACTCATCTTT.

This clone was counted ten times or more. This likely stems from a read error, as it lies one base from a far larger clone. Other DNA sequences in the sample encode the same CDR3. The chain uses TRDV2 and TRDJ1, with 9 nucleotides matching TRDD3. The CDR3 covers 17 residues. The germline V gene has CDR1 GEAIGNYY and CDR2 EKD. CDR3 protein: CACDTRQLGEYTDKLIF. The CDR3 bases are TGTGCCTGTGACACCAGGCAACTGGGGGAATACACCGATAAGCTCATCTTT.

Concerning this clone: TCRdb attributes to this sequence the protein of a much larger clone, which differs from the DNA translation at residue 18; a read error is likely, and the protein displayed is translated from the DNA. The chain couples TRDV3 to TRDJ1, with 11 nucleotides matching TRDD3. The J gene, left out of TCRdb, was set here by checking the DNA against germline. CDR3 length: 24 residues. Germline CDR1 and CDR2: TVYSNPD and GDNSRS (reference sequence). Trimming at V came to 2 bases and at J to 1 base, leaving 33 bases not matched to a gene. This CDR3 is CAFSVQDWGIYHSATVFFTDKLIF. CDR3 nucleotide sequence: TGTGCCTTTTCAGTTCAAGACTGGGGGATATACCACTCCGCTACAGTATTCTTCACCGATAAACTCATCTTT.

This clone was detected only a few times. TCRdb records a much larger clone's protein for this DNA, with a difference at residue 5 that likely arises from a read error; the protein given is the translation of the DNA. The CDR3 is CALGAQYDKLIF. As DNA, the CDR3 is TGTGCTCTTGGGGCACAGTACGATAAACTCATCTTT. V gene TRDV1 combines with J gene TRDJ1, with unresolved D. The V end was cut by 4 bases, the J end by 4 bases, with 7 bases between. Germline CDR1 is TSWWSYY and CDR2 is QGS. The CDR3 sequence is 12 residues long.